This T cell receptor beta chain appears in the sequencing data of a study of T-cell memory formation after mild COVID-19. TCRdb re-called the 5' RACE reads through MiXCR, storing one row per CDR3 protein. The table has a few hundred thousand distinct CDR3 sequences, roughly 20% seen once. General study results and limits: A second wave expanding day 15 to 37 was CD4+-biased; contracting clones were balanced. Researchers report contracting CD4+ clones mostly in CM and EM, with CD8+ clones in EMRA.

This clonotype showed up just a few times. The antigen remains unidentified. The V gene end was trimmed by 6 bases and the J gene end by 2 bases; junction bases not matched to a gene: 13. CDR3 size: 17 residues. CDR1 is MNHEY and CDR2 is SVGEGT in the germline V gene. This TCR derives from a man aged 18 to 29 who had mild COVID-19 (a few samples of this study predate the infection). Cell type and time point are not known. The sample was PBMCs or a T cell subset sorted from them (not recorded which). The chain joins TRBV6-2 or TRBV6-3 to TRBJ2-5; 9 nucleotides align to TRBD2. CDR3 sequence (DNA): TGTGCCAGCAGAAATTGGGCCATCCTAGCGGGGCAAGAGACCCAGTACTTC. It specifies CASRNWAILAGQETQYF.